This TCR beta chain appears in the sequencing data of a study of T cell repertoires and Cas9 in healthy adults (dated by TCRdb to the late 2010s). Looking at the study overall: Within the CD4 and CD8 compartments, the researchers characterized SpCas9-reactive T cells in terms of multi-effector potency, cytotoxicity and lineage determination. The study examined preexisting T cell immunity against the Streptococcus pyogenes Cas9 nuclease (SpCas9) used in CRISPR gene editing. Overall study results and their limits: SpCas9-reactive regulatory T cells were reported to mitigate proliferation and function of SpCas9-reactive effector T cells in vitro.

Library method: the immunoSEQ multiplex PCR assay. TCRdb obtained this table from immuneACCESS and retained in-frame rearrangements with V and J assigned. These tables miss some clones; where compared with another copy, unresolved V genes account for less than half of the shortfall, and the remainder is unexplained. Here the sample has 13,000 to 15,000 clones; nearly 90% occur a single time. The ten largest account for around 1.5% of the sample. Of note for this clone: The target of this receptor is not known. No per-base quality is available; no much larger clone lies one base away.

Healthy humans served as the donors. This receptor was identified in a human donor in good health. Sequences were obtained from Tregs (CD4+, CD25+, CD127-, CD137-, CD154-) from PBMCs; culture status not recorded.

CDR3 sequence: CASSLGQLVNQPQHF. The DNA sequence is as follows: TGTGCCAGCAGCTTGGGACAACTCGTCAATCAGCCCCAGCATTTT. Recombination connected TRBV11-2 to TRBJ1-5, and perhaps TRBD1 as D gene, on 6 matching bases. From the cysteine up to the phenylalanine, the CDR3 has a length of 15 residues. CDR3 DNA is the only sequence kept; it has 45 bases, read in frame from the first base. CDR1 and CDR2, per the germline V gene, are SGHAT and FQNNGV. V is cut by 3 bases and J by 3 bases, and the space between the germline ends is 12 bases.